This is a list of T cell receptor beta chains from one sample in a study of T cell repertoires in cytomegalovirus infection. TCRdb re-called the reads through MiXCR, storing one row per CDR3 protein. Among around 350,000 distinct CDR3 sequences listed, 15% to 20% were seen once. Sequencing was performed on PBMCs. These receptors all stem from a human donor in good health (CMV status not recorded). Some clones in this sample may be carry-over from other donors' samples. CDR3s include the opening cysteine and the closing phenylalanine or tryptophan.

>TRBV29-1|TRBJ1-1
CSVTPSWGTEAFF
>TRBV7-2|TRBJ1-6
CASSLVLRQALHF
>TRBV6-6|TRBJ2-7
CASSYLPGRYEQYF
>TRBV7-2|TRBJ2-1
CASSLIPAGGVNNEQFF
>TRBV10-3|TRBJ2-3
CAINEGSTDTQYF
>TRBV6-2/TRBV6-3|TRBJ1-1
CASSDRSSAEAFF
>TRBV6-2/TRBV6-3|TRBJ2-5
CASRPQGAGQTQYF
>TRBV12-3/TRBV12-4|TRBJ2-5
CASSFSTSGEQTQYF
>TRBV5-1|TRBJ2-7
CATSRDGNYEQYF
>TRBV12-3/TRBV12-4|TRBJ2-1
CASTLYNEQFF
>TRBV12-3/TRBV12-4|TRBJ2-1
CASNRGSVNNEQFF
>TRBV6-1|TRBJ1-3
CATRGSFTNSGNTIYF
>TRBV2|TRBJ2-7
CASTISSYEQYF
>TRBV15|TRBJ2-7
CATSRDEGYEQYF
>TRBV7-2|TRBJ1-1
CASSRGGGGNTEAFF
>TRBV20-1|TRBJ2-3
CSAHRGLAGGQGTDTQYF
>TRBV9|TRBJ2-2
CASSERTARNTGELFF
>TRBV28|TRBJ1-5
CATRGGGMPQHF
>TRBV20-1|TRBJ2-3
CSGGSTDTQYF
>TRBV7-2|TRBJ2-5
CASSFGGQETQYF
>TRBV10-3|TRBJ1-4
CASQQGDYEKLFF
>TRBV27|TRBJ2-1
CASTIGTSGYNEQFF
>TRBV20-1|TRBJ1-5
CSARRDTYSNQPQHF
>TRBV11-3|TRBJ2-1
CASSPLASVGVNNEQFF
>TRBV28|TRBJ2-3
CASTLLGQRGTDTQYF
>TRBV7-2|TRBJ1-1
CASSLVRTGNKEAFF
>TRBV7-9|TRBJ2-6
CASSLGSGANVLTF
>TRBV19|TRBJ1-5
CASSQDSGSGQPQHF
>TRBV18|TRBJ2-1
CASSPLQAGINNEQFF
>TRBV7-8|TRBJ1-6
CASSLTGAGSPLHF
>TRBV7-8|TRBJ1-3
CASSFQVSGNTIYF
>TRBV24-1|TRBJ2-1
CATSDWTGHNEQFF
>TRBV12-3/TRBV12-4|TRBJ2-1
CASSFSGGLNEQFF
>TRBV6-2/TRBV6-3|TRBJ2-1
CASSYRDNEQFF
>TRBV28|TRBJ1-2
CASSLEGNYGYTF
>TRBV5-4|TRBJ1-1
CASWEGTHTEAFF
>TRBV7-9|TRBJ2-7
CASSKPGHHEQYF
>TRBV7-2|TRBJ2-3
CASRKQGPQDTQYF
>TRBV19|TRBJ1-6
CASVGQGWSPLHF
>TRBV12-3/TRBV12-4|TRBJ1-1
CATLFQGRYTEAFF
>TRBV6-1|TRBJ2-1
CASTPPLDEQFF
>TRBV20-1|TRBJ1-6
CSVYRGTGYSPLHF
>TRBV12-3/TRBV12-4|TRBJ2-3
CASSSGGGIDTQYF
>TRBV20-1|TRBJ2-3
CSLGSRGDTQYF
>TRBV12-3/TRBV12-4|TRBJ2-1
CASSLGGTSGRLQFF
>TRBV4-1|TRBJ2-1
CASSHGLAGGPGEQFF
>TRBV12-3/TRBV12-4|TRBJ1-5
CASSLLDRQPQHF
>TRBV29-1|TRBJ1-1
CSAYRTNTEAFF
>TRBV5-1|TRBJ2-7
CASSRLAGGSSYEQYF
>TRBV12-3/TRBV12-4|TRBJ2-4
CASSPSGSVVRTINIQYF
>TRBV28|TRBJ1-1
CASQGIYAEAFF